The rows below give T cell receptor beta chains drawn from one sample of a study of cytomegalovirus exposure and HLA in healthy donors. Method: immunoSEQ multiplex PCR; TCRdb's copy keeps in-frame clones and lacks some. The sample carries some 180,000 clones, about 70% recorded once. Source material: PBMCs. The receptors derive from a woman in her thirties in good health and CMV-seronegative. Both conserved end residues are part of each CDR3. A D gene is named only where the DNA matches it firmly. A clone size is listed for some rows: how often the clone was seen (once, few, many), or a class if it is expanded.

v_call	d_call	j_call	clone_size	cdr3_aa	cdr3_nt
TRBV13	TRBD1	TRBJ2-7	.	CASSLDRGSHLDEQYF	TGTGCCAGCAGCTTAGACAGGGGAAGTCATCTCGACGAGCAGTACTTC
TRBV5-1	.	TRBJ2-2	few	CASSLMGHNTGELFF	TGCGCCAGCAGCTTGATGGGACATAACACCGGGGAGCTGTTTTTT
TRBV6-5	.	TRBJ1-1	.	CASSYQDKNTEAFF	TGTGCCAGCAGTTACCAGGACAAGAACACTGAAGCTTTCTTT
TRBV15	TRBD2	TRBJ2-1	.	CATSRRTSGGHVDEQFF	TGTGCCACCAGCAGACGGACTAGCGGGGGGCATGTGGATGAGCAGTTCTTC
TRBV7-9	.	TRBJ2-7	few	CASSHSGRRQASYEQYF	TGTGCCAGCAGCCACTCAGGCAGGAGACAGGCCTCCTACGAGCAGTACTTC
TRBV2	TRBD1	TRBJ1-6	.	CASSPWDSNSPLHF	TGTGCCAGCAGTCCCTGGGACAGTAATTCACCCCTCCACTTT
TRBV4-1	.	TRBJ1-3	.	CASSQDAGTLSGNTIYF	TGCGCCAGCAGCCAAGACGCCGGGACACTCTCTGGAAACACCATATATTTT
TRBV4-3	.	TRBJ1-2	.	CASSQGRGGIYGYTF	TGCGCCAGCAGCCAAGGCCGGGGGGGGATCTATGGCTACACCTTC
TRBV2	TRBD1	TRBJ2-7	.	CASSKGQGTYEQYF	TGTGCCAGCAGCAAGGGACAGGGAACCTACGAGCAGTACTTC
TRBV2	.	TRBJ1-2	few	CANGIGGYTF	TGTGCCAACGGTATTGGTGGCTACACCTTC
TRBV7-9	.	TRBJ2-7	.	CASSPSDKWGEQYF	TGTGCCAGCAGCCCTTCGGACAAATGGGGCGAGCAGTACTTC
TRBV7-3	.	TRBJ1-1	.	CASSLGAYTEAFF	TGTGCCAGCAGCTTAGGAGCGTACACTGAAGCTTTCTTT
TRBV4-1	.	TRBJ1-2	.	CASSQDSRESNTSISGYTF	TGCGCCAGCAGCCAAGATTCACGGGAGAGCAATACCTCTATAAGTGGCTACACCTTC
TRBV6-5	.	TRBJ2-5	.	CASSSGTPIETQYF	TGTGCCAGCAGCTCCGGGACACCCATTGAGACCCAGTACTTC
TRBV27	.	TRBJ2-2	.	CASSLVRGGELFF	TGTGCCAGCAGTTTAGTGCGGGGCGGGGAGCTGTTTTTT
TRBV29-1	.	TRBJ2-1	once	CSGSIVLWNEQFF	TGCAGCGGCTCCATAGTGTTGTGGAATGAGCAGTTCTTC
TRBV6-5	.	TRBJ2-7	.	CASSYSYRAYEQYF	TGTGCCAGCAGTTACTCATACAGGGCCTACGAGCAGTACTTC
TRBV2	.	TRBJ1-2	.	CASSEFRENYGYTF	TGTGCCAGCAGTGAATTTCGGGAAAACTATGGCTACACCTTC
TRBV27	.	TRBJ1-1	.	CASSRERFGGLTRGDTEAFF	TGTGCCAGCAGTCGGGAAAGGTTTGGGGGCTTAACGCGAGGCGACACTGAAGCTTTCTTT
TRBV9	.	TRBJ2-7	.	CASSVQGPPPYEQYF	TGTGCCAGCAGCGTACAGGGGCCCCCGCCCTACGAGCAGTACTTC
TRBV19	TRBD2	TRBJ2-2	.	CASSSATTSNTGELFF	TGTGCCAGTAGTTCAGCTACGACTAGCAACACCGGGGAGCTGTTTTTT
TRBV7-7	.	TRBJ2-2	.	CASSLDTGYTGELFF	TGTGCCAGCAGCTTAGATACAGGGTACACCGGGGAGCTGTTTTTT